This record looks at one TCR beta chain sequence and its context. Its target is unknown. Deletions cut 5 bases from V and 1 base from J, with 8 bases between. The CDR3 totals 13 residues. Per the germline V gene, CDR1 is LNHNV and CDR2 is YYDKDF (reference sequence). This entry is derived from a study of long-term antiretroviral therapy in people with HIV. Across the whole study: The study's earliest collections predate the 2015 immediate-ART recommendation by about a decade.

Findings and caveats of the study: ART was followed by higher diversity that remained below transplant donor controls. Pre-ART expanded TRB clones stayed dominant throughout, though often decreasing after ART.

A v3.0 immunoSEQ assay was performed at survey level. Here immunoSEQ multiplex PCR was the method, and the copy in TCRdb shows in-frame clones only, minus some. The table records about 24,000 clones, over 80% of them present only once. The clonotype was recovered from a man aged 25 to 40 with HIV. This specimen was unsorted PBMCs, taken 4.2 to 4.5 years after starting antiretroviral therapy. J is TRBJ1-1 and V is TRBV15, with D possibly matching TRBD1 (5 bases). The CDR3 coding sequence is TGTGCCACCAGCGGGGACGGGAACACTGAAGCTTTCTTT. Encoded protein: CATSGDGNTEAFF.